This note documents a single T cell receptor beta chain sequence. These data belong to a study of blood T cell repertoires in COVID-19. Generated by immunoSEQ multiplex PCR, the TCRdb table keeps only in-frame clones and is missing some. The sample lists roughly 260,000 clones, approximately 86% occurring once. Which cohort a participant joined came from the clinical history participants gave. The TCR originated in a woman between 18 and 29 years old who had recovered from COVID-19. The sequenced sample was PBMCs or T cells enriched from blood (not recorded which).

Here the CDR3 DNA reads TGTGCCAGTAGTATTAATTTCGAGTACAGGGGTGTAAATCAGCCCCAGCATTTT. It translates to CASSINFEYRGVNQPQHF. V usage is TRBV19 and J usage is TRBJ1-5, with TRBD1 matching 7 bases. Germline V gene sequence: CDR1 LNHDA, CDR2 SQIVND (reference sequence). V lost 3 bases to trimming and J lost 4 bases; unmatched junction nucleotides: 15. The CDR3 contains 18 residues.